Here is one T cell receptor beta chain with its context. What it binds is not known. The data originate from a study of T cell responses to AZD1222 COVID-19 vaccine. This table comes from immunoSEQ multiplex PCR, and its TCRdb copy is limited to in-frame clones, with some not included. The sample comprises 60,000 to 90,000 clones, 60% to 85% of which are singletons, and 27% rests with the top ten. Trimming took 6 bases from V and 0 from J, leaving 12 bases between them. CDR1 is SNHLY, CDR2 FYNNEI, per germline. CDR3 length: 15 residues. Regarding the study as a whole: The breadth and depth of Spike-specific TCRs increased once two AZD1222 doses had been given. The study identified only five or six AZD1222 recipients as seropositive at baseline. Vaccine-associated CD4 TCRs ranged over spike, dominating at 160-218 and 743-854.

The receptor comes from an adult who received the MenACWY meningococcal vaccine as a control. Material: peripheral blood, obtained 28 days after the second dose of the MenACWY control vaccine. This chain links TRBV2 with TRBJ2-1; D gene ambiguous. CDR3 in amino acids: CASRKNFFSYNEQFF. The CDR3 DNA reads as TGTGCCAGCAGGAAAAACTTTTTCTCCTACAATGAGCAGTTCTTC.